This entry features one T cell receptor (beta chain) sequence. This clonotype was detected a few times. Its cognate antigen has yet to be identified. No much larger clone exists at a distance of one base, and base qualities are not known. The listed sequencing device is Illumina HiSeq 1500. The public reads were reprocessed in TCRdb via fastp at Q25 and MiXCR, keeping in-frame beta chains. Rows with a matching CDR3 protein are joined into one entry that keeps the most common DNA and genes. The sample table holds nearly 450,000 distinct CDR3 sequences, of which approximately 30% were seen once. The leading ten clones occupy roughly 13% of the sample. This sample stems from a study of T cell repertoires in cytomegalovirus infection (dated by TCRdb to between 2018 and 2021). In the study overall: Because public TCR beta signatures pointed to carriage of CMV infection together with the matching HLA type, the HLA type of each donor mattered for the analysis.

Paper-wide results and their limitations: Carriers of CMV infection plus the relevant HLA type were discriminated by the cumulative frequency of public TCR beta family members in the study cohort and in an independent roughly 400-donor cohort. The ex vivo response was dominated by HLA-C-restricted CMV-specific TCR beta clonotypes, which also provided the single most frequent clonotype in two of eight donors.

There are 15 amino acids in the CDR3, from cysteine to phenylalanine inclusive. Solely the CDR3 DNA is kept, with 45 bases framed from the first base. The germline V gene (reference sequence) yields LGHDT for CDR1 and YNNKEL for CDR2. V and J are trimmed by 4 bases and 4 bases, and the gene matches miss 8 bases of the junction. The clonotype comes from a human donor in good health (CMV status not recorded). Some clones in this sample may be carry-over from other donors' samples. Sequencing input: PBMCs. The rearrangement joined TRBV3-1 to TRBJ2-7, with 9 central nucleotides matching TRBD2. DNA sequence: TGTGCCAGCAGCCTCCTAGAGACTAGCGGATACGAGCAGTACTTC. It encodes CASSLLETSGYEQYF.